Shown below are 20 T cell receptor beta chains from a single sample sequenced in a study of OX40 agonist ivuxolimab in advanced cancers. Assay used: immunoSEQ multiplex PCR; TCRdb lists only in-frame clones, some missing. The table includes tens of thousands of clones, 70% to 85% detected once. The input for sequencing was CD4+ or CD8+ T cells sorted from blood, taken in a trial of the OX40 agonist ivuxolimab. These receptors came from an adult with an advanced solid tumor such as melanoma, head and neck, liver or kidney cancer.

The rearrangement joins TRBV28 to TRBJ1-2; D uncertain. Germline-derived CDR1 and CDR2 are MDHEN and SYDVKM. This CDR3 spans 13 amino acids. With 1 base removed from V and 7 bases from J, the gap between germline ends came to 10 bases. Written as DNA, the CDR3 is TGTGCCAGCAGTTTATTGGCCGGAGCTGGCTACACCTTC. Residues: CASSLLAGAGYTF.

This clone was detected only once. This chain connects TRBV19 to TRBJ2-7; D uncertain. Germline CDR1 LNHDA, CDR2 SQIVND (reference sequence). The germline V and J ends were trimmed by 1 base and 3 bases, with 10 bases remaining between them. The CDR3 sequence is 14 residues long. CDR3 in DNA: TGTGCCAGTAGTATAGGAGGTGACTTCTACGAGCAGTACTTC. Amino acid sequence: CASSIGGDFYEQYF.

V gene TRBV20-1 combines with J gene TRBJ2-1; TRBD2 matches at 8 bases. The V segment lost 8 bases and the J segment 9 bases; nucleotides outside the gene matches: 6. This CDR3 has 11 residues. From germline, CDR1 is DFQATT and CDR2 SNEGSKA (reference sequence). The CDR3: CSPGRVGEQFF. CDR3 nucleotide sequence: TGCAGTCCCGGGAGGGTGGGTGAGCAGTTCTTC.

This clone was observed a single time. J is TRBJ1-2 and V is TRBV5-1, with 8 bases that match TRBD1. Germline loops: CDR1 SGHRS, CDR2 YFSETQ. With 0 bases clipped from V and 5 bases from J, the junction kept 3 bases outside the gene matches. This CDR3 has 14 residues. The chain's CDR3 is CASSLGGTGYGYTF. The CDR3 bases are TGCGCCAGCAGCTTGGGAGGGACAGGATATGGCTACACCTTC.

The rearrangement joins TRBV6-5 to TRBJ2-7, with 8 bases fitting TRBD2. The junction had 6 bases not matched to a gene; V was cut back by 4 bases and J by 4 bases. This CDR3 has 14 amino acids. Germline assignment: CDR1 MNHEY and CDR2 SVGAGI. The CDR3 is CASSSQLAEYEQYF. The CDR3 bases are TGTGCCAGCAGTTCCCAACTAGCGGAATACGAGCAGTACTTC.

The V gene is TRBV19, the J gene TRBJ2-3, with a possible D match to TRBD1 (8 bases). V gave up 10 bases and J gave up 4 bases, with 18 bases separating them. In germline, CDR1 is LNHDA, CDR2 SQIVND (reference sequence). The CDR3 sequence is 14 residues long. CDR3 bases: TGTGCCACAGACAGGGGCCGGGGGGCAGATACGCAGTATTTT. This encodes CATDRGRGADTQYF.

J is TRBJ2-1 and V is TRBV4-1, with 14 bases matching TRBD2. The V segment lost 2 bases and the J segment 0 bases; nucleotides outside the gene matches: 6. The CDR3 is 19 amino acids. Germline V gene lookup returns CDR1 MGHRA and CDR2 YSYEKL. In nucleotides, the CDR3 is TGCGCCAGCAGCCAATCGGGACTAGCGGGAGTGGGCTCCTACAATGAGCAGTTCTTC. Encoded protein: CASSQSGLAGVGSYNEQFF.

V and J are TRBV6-5 and TRBJ1-2; TRBD1 matches 8 bases. The CDR3 extends over 15 amino acids. J lost 7 bases, V lost 0 bases, and 7 bases had no gene match. Looked up from germline, CDR1 is MNHEY and CDR2 is SVGAGI. The DNA for the CDR3 is TGTGCCAGCAGTTACTCGTGGACAGGGACCGCTGGCTACACCTTC. Protein: CASSYSWTGTAGYTF.

The rearrangement links TRBV6-5 to TRBJ1-2; D may be TRBD1 (5 bases). Germline loops: CDR1 MNHEY, CDR2 SVGAGI. The CDR3 covers 13 residues. Trimming left V 5 bases short and J 4 bases short, with 11 bases between. CDR3 region: CASSTAGSYGYTF. CDR3 bases: TGTGCCAGCAGTACCGCAGGGTCCTATGGCTACACCTTC.

This rearrangement joins TRBV6-5 to TRBJ1-3, with D tentatively TRBD1 (5 bases). Trimming stripped 6 bases from V and 6 bases from J, with 18 bases between. This CDR3 comprises 15 residues. CDR1 and CDR2 (germline): MNHEY, SVGAGI. The CDR3 DNA is TGTGCCAGCAGACCCAGGGAAGTGAAGGCAAACACCATATATTTT. This gives the protein CASRPREVKANTIYF.

The rearrangement uses TRBV27 and TRBJ2-7; TRBD1 agrees at 9 bases. J was trimmed by 2 bases and V by 3 bases; bases with no gene match: 5. This CDR3 is 15 amino acids long. CDR1 and CDR2 from the germline V gene are MNHEY and SMNVEV (reference sequence). The CDR3 nucleotides are TGTGCCAGCAGTTTGGGGGGACAGGGCACCTACGAGCAGTACTTC. Its protein is CASSLGGQGTYEQYF.

The V call is TRBV28, the J call TRBJ1-2, with 7 bases lining up with TRBD1. Germline lookup yields CDR1 MDHEN and CDR2 SYDVKM. V gave up 6 bases and J gave up 2 bases; unmatched junction bases: 9. This CDR3 has 15 residues. CDR3: CASSPPGQRNYGYTF. For the CDR3, the DNA is TGTGCCAGCAGCCCGCCGGGACAGCGGAACTATGGCTACACCTTC.

The chain joins TRBV21-1 to TRBJ2-7; the D call TRBD1 from the table was never checked on the DNA. TRBV21-1 is described as a pseudogene. CDR3 size: 15 residues. The CDR3: CASKETGRPPYEQYF. CDR3 DNA: TGTGCCAGCAAAGAGACAGGGAGGCCCCCCTACGAGCAGTACTTC.

This clone came up once. The J gene is TRBJ2-7, the V gene TRBV6-5, with D possibly being TRBD2 (7 bases). The CDR3 runs to 16 residues. Germline CDR1 and CDR2: MNHEY and SVGAGI. Trimming cost V 2 bases and J 5 bases, with 19 bases left between them. The CDR3 sequence: CASSYGGGHNVDEQYF. The DNA for the CDR3 is TGTGCCAGCAGTTACGGGGGGGGGCACAACGTCGACGAGCAGTACTTC.

The chain has TRBV7-9 and TRBJ2-3; 7 bases align to TRBD2. With V trimmed by 3 bases and J by 5 bases, 5 bases remained unmatched. Germline V gene data show CDR1 as SEHNR and CDR2 as FQNEAQ (reference sequence). The CDR3 has 14 amino acids. CDR3 sequence (DNA): TGTGCCAGCAGCTTCGCGGGAGTTGGAGATACGCAGTATTTT. This codes for CASSFAGVGDTQYF.

V gene TRBV27 combines with J gene TRBJ2-3; D might be TRBD2 (5 bases). The V gene's germline CDR1 is MNHEY and CDR2 SMNVEV (reference sequence). This CDR3 has 19 residues. Trimming removed 8 bases at V and 0 bases at J, with 27 bases between. In nucleotides, the CDR3 is TGTGCCAGCGCTACCATACTAGTGGGTGAGAAGGACAGCACAGATACGCAGTATTTT. Amino acids: CASATILVGEKDSTDTQYF.

J is TRBJ2-2 and V is TRBV7-3, with a possible D match to TRBD1 (5 bases). This CDR3 contains 16 residues. Trimming took off 0 bases at V and 9 bases at J, with 17 bases between the two ends. Germline CDR1 and CDR2: SGHTA and FQGTGA. CDR3 region: CASSLTGPTQGRELFF. CDR3 nucleotides: TGTGCCAGCAGCTTAACGGGTCCAACCCAGGGCAGGGAGCTGTTTTTT. Drawing the rest from reference TRBV7-3 and TRBJ2-2, the complete variable domain is GAGVSQTPSNKVTEKGKYVELRCDPISGHTALYWYRQSLGQGPEFLIYFQGTGAADDSGLPNDRFFAVRPEGSVSTLKIQRTERGDSAVYLCASSLTGPTQGRELFFGEGSRLTVL.

This chain connects TRBV28 to TRBJ1-1; weak D call: TRBD1 (5 bases). The CDR3 has 13 amino acids. V lost 6 bases, J lost 2 bases, and 10 bases lay in between. The V gene's germline CDR1 is MDHEN and CDR2 SYDVKM. The CDR3 DNA sequence: TGTGCCAGCAGAACGACAGCTAACACTGAAGCTTTCTTT. The encoded protein is CASRTTANTEAFF.

The CDR3 is CASSDKGLAGFTDTQYF. The CDR3 DNA reads as TGTGCCAGCAGTGACAAAGGACTAGCGGGCTTCACAGATACGCAGTATTTT. The rearrangement uses TRBV25-1 and TRBJ2-3; 11 bases align to TRBD2. The germline V gene has CDR1 MGHDK and CDR2 SYGVNS. The CDR3 runs 17 residues. Germline trimming cut 3 bases from V and 2 bases from J; bases unmatched to any gene: 7.

The chain recombines TRBV30 with TRBJ2-7; D remains ambiguous. Looked up from germline, CDR1 is GTSNPN and CDR2 is SVGIG (reference sequence). Trimming left V 6 bases short and J 4 bases short, with 22 bases between. The CDR3 spans 15 residues. In DNA, the CDR3 is TGTGCCTGTACAATCGTCCAGTTTGGGGTTTACGAGCAGTACTTC. Amino acid sequence: CACTIVQFGVYEQYF. Filled out from reference TRBV30 and TRBJ2-7, the complete variable domain reads SQTIHQWPATLVQPVGSPLSLECTVEGTSNPNLYWYRQAAGRGLQLLFYSVGIGQISSEVPQNLSASRPQDRQFILSSKKLLLSDSGFYLCACTIVQFGVYEQYFGPGTRLTVT.